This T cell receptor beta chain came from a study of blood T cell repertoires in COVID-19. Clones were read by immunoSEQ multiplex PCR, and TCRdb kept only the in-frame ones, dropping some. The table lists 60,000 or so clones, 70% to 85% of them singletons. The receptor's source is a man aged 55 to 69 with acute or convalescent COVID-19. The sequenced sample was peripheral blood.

CDR3 sequence: CASSFGTDNNEQFF. The CDR3 region has the DNA TGTGCCAGCAGCTTTGGTACCGACAACAATGAGCAGTTCTTC. The chain joins TRBV11-2 to TRBJ2-1; D is unclear. The CDR3 sequence is 14 residues long. Per germline, CDR1 SGHAT and CDR2 FQNNGV. With 3 bases removed from V and 5 bases from J, the gap between germline ends came to 11 bases.